This TCR beta chain was sequenced in a study of blood T cell repertoires in COVID-19. Study overall: Samples of COVID-19 (acute and convalescent) were obtained from the United States, Italy and Spain.

Sequencing used immunoSEQ multiplex PCR; TCRdb keeps in-frame clones, though not all of them. Among some 120,000 clones, 88% were seen once, and the ten largest hold over 1.5%. CDR3 length equals 17 residues. Germline loops: CDR1 KGHSH, CDR2 LQKENI. The J segment lost 0 bases and the V segment lost 5 bases, leaving 11 bases of the junction unmatched. This TCR was sampled from a human donor in a cohort sampled during active COVID-19. The rearrangement uses TRBV18 and TRBJ2-3; 7 bases line up with TRBD2. The sample was peripheral blood. The CDR3 coding sequence is TGTGCCAGCTCAACGCTCGAACTAGCGACTAGCACAGATACGCAGTATTTT. It encodes CASSTLELATSTDTQYF.